Shown below are 29 T cell receptor beta chains from a single sample sequenced in a study of persistence of HIV-infected CD4 T cells. This nonspecific control used anti-CD3/anti-CD28 bead stimulation of CD4+ T cells. Sorting of responding CD4+ T cells relied on upregulated CD40 ligand together with CD69. The immunoSEQ assay was version 4, run in survey mode. Libraries were prepared by immunoSEQ multiplex PCR; TCRdb keeps only in-frame clonotypes and omits some of them. The sample comprises over 35,000 clones, approximately 89% of which are singletons, and 1.8% rests with the top ten. No antigens are known for them. Sample: CD4+ T cells sorted from PBMCs after approximately 18-hour stimulation, taken from a patient who received antiretroviral therapy. The origin of the receptors is an adult man with HIV who was CMV-seropositive.

The gene calls are TRBV19 and TRBJ2-3, with 9 bases that match TRBD1. This CDR3 comprises 15 residues. Germline assignment: CDR1 LNHDA and CDR2 SQIVND (reference sequence). V dropped 7 bases and J dropped 4; count of bases not matched to a gene: 9. CDR3 nucleotide sequence: TGTGCCAGTAAGCTTGAACAGGGGGCGGCAGATACGCAGTATTTT. It specifies CASKLEQGAADTQYF.

The chain uses TRBV9 and TRBJ2-7, with a possible D match to TRBD1 (5 bases). The CDR3 is made up of 13 amino acids. V lost 0 bases, J lost 4 bases, and 8 bases lay in between. Germline lookup yields CDR1 SGDLS and CDR2 YYNGEE. CDR3 bases: TGTGCCAGCAGCGTAGAGGGGTTATACGAGCAGTACTTC. It codes for CASSVEGLYEQYF.

This chain links TRBV28 with TRBJ2-2, with TRBD2 matching 15 bases. This CDR3 has 18 residues. V shed 6 bases, J shed 6 bases, and the junction held 11 bases outside the gene matches. The V gene's germline CDR1 is MDHEN and CDR2 SYDVKM. The DNA of the CDR3 is TGTGCCAGCAGATTCTCGCTCGGACTAGCGGGGGGGCCCGGGGAGCTGTTTTTT. It yields the protein CASRFSLGLAGGPGELFF.

The genes are TRBV28 and TRBJ1-5; 7 nucleotides match TRBD1. The CDR3 covers 13 residues. The V gene's germline CDR1 is MDHEN and CDR2 SYDVKM. V trimming: 6 bases; J trimming: 6 bases; junction bases outside the gene matches: 5. This CDR3 reads CASSRQGGQPQHF. The DNA for the CDR3 is TGTGCCAGCAGCCGACAGGGTGGTCAGCCCCAGCATTTT.

This clone was recorded once. The chain recombines TRBV12-3 or TRBV12-4 with TRBJ2-7, with TRBD1 matching over 7 bases. CDR3 length: 12 residues. Trimming removed 3 bases from V and 4 bases from J; junction bases left unmatched: 0. The DNA of the CDR3 is TGTGCCAGCAGTTTGACAGGGTACGAGCAGTACTTC. This encodes CASSLTGYEQYF.

The chain is built from TRBV11-3 and TRBJ1-6; no clear D gene. Trimming left V 1 base short and J 7 bases short, with 5 bases between. This CDR3 has 13 amino acids. From germline, CDR1 is SGHNT and CDR2 YENEEA. As DNA, the CDR3 is TGTGCCAGCAGCTTAGTTACGAATTCACCCCTCCACTTT. The encoded protein is CASSLVTNSPLHF. The entire variable domain, with the rest obtained from reference TRBV11-3 and TRBJ1-6, is as follows: EAGVVQSPRYKIIEKKQPVAFWCNPISGHNTLYWYLQNLGQGPELLIRYENEEAVDDSQLPKDRFSAERLKGVDSTLKIQPAELGDSAVYLCASSLVTNSPLHFGNGTRLTVT.

The chain links TRBV19 to TRBJ1-5, with D uncertain. The CDR3 covers 14 residues. Trimming left V 3 bases short and J 3 bases short, with 9 bases between. Germline CDR1 and CDR2: LNHDA and SQIVND (reference sequence). CDR3 region: CASSILRNNQPQHF. The CDR3 nucleotides are TGTGCCAGTAGTATTCTACGTAACAATCAGCCCCAGCATTTT.

CDR3 loop: CASSARTGGNEQFF. The DNA for the CDR3 is TGTGCCAGCAGCGCTCGGACAGGGGGGAATGAGCAGTTCTTC. V gene TRBV9 combines with J gene TRBJ2-1; 10 nucleotides line up with TRBD1. CDR3 size: 14 residues. CDR1 and CDR2 (germline): SGDLS, YYNGEE. V lost 3 bases and J lost 7; bases outside the gene matches: 4. The full variable domain, in which reference TRBV9 and TRBJ2-1 provide the parts outside the CDR3, is DSGVTQTPKHLITATGQRVTLRCSPRSGDLSVYWYQQSLDQGLQFLIQYYNGEERAKGNILERFSAQQFPDLHSELNLSSLELGDSALYFCASSARTGGNEQFFGPGTRLTVL.

CDR3 sequence (DNA): TGTGCCAGCAGGAGGGACAGCCTATACGAGCAGTACTTC. Protein product: CASRRDSLYEQYF. The chain links TRBV28 to TRBJ2-7; 7 nucleotides line up with TRBD1. Losses at the gene ends were 6 bases for V and 4 bases for J; bases not matched to a gene: 6. The CDR3 totals 13 residues. CDR1 is MDHEN and CDR2 is SYDVKM in the germline V gene. Variable domain in full (rest from reference TRBV28 and TRBJ2-7): DVKVTQSSRYLVKRTGEKVFLECVQDMDHENMFWYRQDPGLGLRLIYFSYDVKMKEKGDIPEGYSVSREKKERFSLILESASTNQTSMYLCASRRDSLYEQYFGPGTRLTVT.

This clone was seen once. The rearrangement uses TRBV9 and TRBJ2-1; 12 bases align to TRBD2. V trimming: 3 bases; J trimming: 0 bases; junction bases outside the gene matches: 13. The CDR3 consists of 20 residues. Looked up from germline, CDR1 is SGDLS and CDR2 is YYNGEE. CDR3 sequence: CASSARLLAGGQSSYNEQFF. CDR3 coding DNA: TGTGCCAGCAGCGCCCGCTTACTAGCGGGGGGACAAAGCTCCTACAATGAGCAGTTCTTC.

The chain joins TRBV6-2 or TRBV6-3 to TRBJ2-5; D is tentatively TRBD1 or TRBD2 (5 bases each). Trimming stripped 6 bases from V and 4 bases from J, with 12 bases between. CDR3 length equals 13 residues. The germline V gene encodes CDR1 MNHEY and CDR2 SVGEGT. CDR3 sequence: CASSPWDGETQYF. DNA of the CDR3: TGTGCCAGCAGCCCATGGGACGGAGAGACCCAGTACTTC.

The CDR3: CASSVGISNQPQHF. DNA of the CDR3: TGTGCCAGCAGCGTAGGGATTAGCAATCAGCCCCAGCATTTT. The rearrangement joins TRBV9 to TRBJ1-5; D remains ambiguous. V was clipped by 0 bases and J by 0 bases, with 4 bases between them. This CDR3 region has 14 residues. Germline V gene data show CDR1 as SGDLS and CDR2 as YYNGEE.

V is TRBV11-3 and J is TRBJ1-6, with D unclear. Per the germline V gene, CDR1 is SGHNT and CDR2 is YENEEA. The CDR3 runs to 13 residues. Trimming took 4 bases from V and 10 from J, leaving 11 bases between them. This chain's CDR3 is CASSYVTGSPLHF. The DNA for the CDR3 is TGTGCCAGCAGCTACGTAACGGGCTCACCCCTCCACTTT.

The chain employs TRBV20-1 and TRBJ1-5; 7 nucleotides match TRBD1. J lost 1 base, V lost 3 bases, and 9 bases had no gene match. CDR1 is DFQATT and CDR2 is SNEGSKA in the germline V gene (reference sequence). This CDR3 contains 16 residues. CDR3 DNA: TGCAGTGCTAGTGGACAGGAGGAAGGGAGCAATCAGCCCCAGCATTTT. Amino acid sequence: CSASGQEEGSNQPQHF.

The chain employs TRBV10-1 and TRBJ2-1; the match to TRBD2 covers 9 bases. After removal of 2 bases from V and 4 bases from J, the junction contained 3 bases not matched to a gene. This CDR3 region has 15 residues. Germline lookup yields CDR1 WNHNN and CDR2 SYGVQD (reference sequence). The CDR3 DNA sequence: TGCGCCAGCAGTGAGGGAGCGGGGGGATACAATGAGCAGTTCTTC. Encoded protein: CASSEGAGGYNEQFF.

The CDR3: CATLGGDYTEAFF. For the CDR3, the DNA is TGTGCCACCCTGGGTGGGGATTACACTGAAGCTTTCTTT. The V gene is TRBV24-1, the J gene TRBJ1-1; D unclear. The CDR3 is 13 residues long. With 9 bases removed from V and 3 bases from J, the gap between germline ends came to 13 bases. Germline V gene lookup returns CDR1 KGHDR and CDR2 SFDVKD.

The chain uses TRBV4-2 and TRBJ2-2; TRBD2 might be the D (6 bases). Germline assignment: CDR1 LGHNA and CDR2 YNFKEQ. V was cut by 0 bases and J by 3 bases, with 17 bases left in between. This CDR3 region has 18 residues. The DNA for the CDR3 is TGTGCCAGCAGCCAAGACCGGGGACTTGGACGATACACCGGGGAGCTGTTTTTT. Amino acids: CASSQDRGLGRYTGELFF.

The CDR3 DNA is TGCGCCAGCAGCTTGGGGACAGCTGAAAACATTCAGTACTTC. Its protein is CASSLGTAENIQYF. This rearrangement joins TRBV5-1 to TRBJ2-4; possible D gene TRBD1, 6 bases. This CDR3 spans 14 amino acids. Trimming took off 0 bases at V and 5 bases at J, with 9 bases between the two ends. From germline, CDR1 is SGHRS and CDR2 YFSETQ.

This clone showed up just a few times. The rearrangement links TRBV6-5 to TRBJ2-2, with D perhaps matching TRBD1 (5 bases). Trimming removed 4 bases at V and 2 bases at J, with 11 bases between. Germline CDR1 and CDR2: MNHEY and SVGAGI. The CDR3 runs to 15 residues. CDR3 amino acids: CASSLSQGNTGELFF. The CDR3 DNA reads as TGTGCCAGCAGTTTATCCCAGGGTAACACCGGGGAGCTGTTTTTT.

J is TRBJ1-4 and V is TRBV28; D might be TRBD1 (5 bases). V was clipped by 8 bases and J by 9 bases, with 25 bases between them. CDR1 is MDHEN and CDR2 is SYDVKM in the germline V gene. CDR3 length: 16 amino acids. DNA for the CDR3: TGTGCCAGCGGGTATAGAATGCAGGGTAATTTGCAAAAACTGTTTTTT. This codes for CASGYRMQGNLQKLFF.

The chain has TRBV28 and TRBJ2-1; 10 nucleotides match TRBD1. CDR3 length equals 18 residues. Per the germline V gene, CDR1 is MDHEN and CDR2 is SYDVKM. V dropped 5 bases and J dropped 4; count of bases not matched to a gene: 14. CDR3 protein: CASSPLTTGGYIYNEQFF. CDR3 nucleotide sequence: TGTGCCAGCAGTCCTCTTACGACAGGGGGCTACATATACAATGAGCAGTTCTTC.

The chain's CDR3 is CASSLGLAGEADTQYF. CDR3 sequence (DNA): TGTGCCAGCAGCCTGGGACTAGCGGGGGAGGCAGATACGCAGTATTTT. The rearrangement links TRBV5-4 to TRBJ2-3; 14 bases agree with TRBD2. Germline V gives CDR1 SGHNT, CDR2 YYREEE (reference sequence). The junction had 5 bases not matched to a gene; V was cut back by 4 bases and J by 4 bases. The CDR3 sequence is 16 residues long.

CDR3 sequence: CASSPQGARGYGYTF. In DNA form, the CDR3 reads TGTGCCAGCAGTCCCCAGGGGGCGCGGGGCTATGGCTACACCTTC. The rearrangement joins TRBV27 to TRBJ1-2; TRBD1 matches at 8 bases. The junction had 9 bases not matched to a gene; V was cut back by 5 bases and J by 4 bases. CDR1 is MNHEY, CDR2 SMNVEV, per germline (reference sequence). The CDR3 loop spans 15 amino acids.

The chain uses TRBV5-4 and TRBJ2-1; 11 bases line up with TRBD1. The CDR3 loop spans 17 amino acids. V lost 0 bases, J lost 7 bases, and 9 bases stayed unmatched. The V gene's germline CDR1 is SGHNT and CDR2 YYREEE (reference sequence). The CDR3: CASSLGRDRGLRNEQFF. Here the CDR3 DNA reads TGTGCCAGCAGCTTGGGTCGGGACAGGGGGTTAAGGAATGAGCAGTTCTTC.

This chain links TRBV6-6 with TRBJ2-3; TRBD2 agrees at 8 bases. Germline-derived CDR1 and CDR2 are MNHNY and SVGAGI (reference sequence). Trimming at V came to 3 bases and at J to 4 bases, leaving 9 bases not matched to a gene. CDR3 length: 16 residues. The CDR3 nucleotides read TGTGCCAGCAGTTATCGAGCGGGGGTCCCGCCAGATACGCAGTATTTT. The encoded protein is CASSYRAGVPPDTQYF.

The chain has TRBV29-1 and TRBJ1-1; 8 nucleotides line up with TRBD1. The trim removed 7 bases at V and 5 bases at J, leaving 9 bases unmatched. The CDR3 consists of 13 residues. Germline values: CDR1 SQVTM, CDR2 ANQGSEA. CDR3 region: CSAQQGVGTEAFF. CDR3 sequence (DNA): TGCAGCGCCCAACAGGGGGTGGGTACTGAAGCTTTCTTT.

The chain employs TRBV10-2 and TRBJ2-1; possibly TRBD2 for D (6 bases). The CDR3 contains 16 residues. Germline assignment: CDR1 WSHSY and CDR2 SAAADI. V shed 7 bases and J shed 7 bases, with 23 bases lying between them. The CDR3 bases are TGCGCCAGCACCCCAGGTAGCAGCGGGCCCGAAAATGAGCAGTTCTTC. This translates into CASTPGSSGPENEQFF.

This chain uses TRBV20-1 with TRBJ1-2; D might be TRBD1 (5 bases). This CDR3 region has 16 residues. Trimming stripped 6 bases from V and 3 bases from J, with 23 bases between. Germline V gene data show CDR1 as DFQATT and CDR2 as SNEGSKA (reference sequence). The CDR3 is CSASPQPQGRDYGYTF. The CDR3 DNA reads TGCAGTGCCAGTCCCCAACCTCAGGGACGGGACTATGGCTACACCTTC.

This chain joins TRBV29-1 and TRBJ1-4; D gene uncertain. The V gene's germline CDR1 is SQVTM and CDR2 ANQGSEA. Trimming shortened V by 6 bases and J by 3 bases, and 11 bases separated the two germline ends. CDR3 length equals 13 residues. The CDR3 is CSVMAQANEKLFF. The CDR3 nucleotides read TGCAGCGTAATGGCTCAGGCTAATGAAAAACTGTTTTTT.